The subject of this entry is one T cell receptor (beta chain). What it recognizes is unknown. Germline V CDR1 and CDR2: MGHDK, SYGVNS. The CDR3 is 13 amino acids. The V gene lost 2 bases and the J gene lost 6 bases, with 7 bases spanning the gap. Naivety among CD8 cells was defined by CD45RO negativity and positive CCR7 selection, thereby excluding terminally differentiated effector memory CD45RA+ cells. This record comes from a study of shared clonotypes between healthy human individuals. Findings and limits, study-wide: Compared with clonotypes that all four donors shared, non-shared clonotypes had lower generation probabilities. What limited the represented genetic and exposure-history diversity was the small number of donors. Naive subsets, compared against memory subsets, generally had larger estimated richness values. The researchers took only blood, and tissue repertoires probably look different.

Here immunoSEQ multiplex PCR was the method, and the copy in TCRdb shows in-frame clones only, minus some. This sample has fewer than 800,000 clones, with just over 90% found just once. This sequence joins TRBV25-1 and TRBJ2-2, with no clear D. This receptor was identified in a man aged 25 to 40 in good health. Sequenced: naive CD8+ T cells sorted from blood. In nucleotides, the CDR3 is TGTGCCAGCAGTGAAGGGTTCCCCGGGGAGCTGTTTTTT. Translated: CASSEGFPGELFF.